This T cell receptor (beta chain) was sequenced in a study of tumor-infiltrating lymphocytes in primary liver carcinoma. General study results and limits: Overlap in tumor-adjacent and tumor-blood pairs fell below that of tumor region pairs. Only about 7.5-24% of top clones were detected in each of the five tumor regions.

Both RNA and DNA were isolated together from around 20-30 mg of bulk tissue that had not been sorted. V shed 6 bases and J 6 bases; nucleotides not matched to a gene: 13. The CDR3 spans 16 residues. Germline CDR1 reads SNHLY; CDR2 reads FYNNEI. Reverse transcription of approximately 500 ng total RNA with a constant-region primer produced TCR beta cDNA. Nested multiplex PCR, run for three rounds with slightly modified ARM-PCR, yielded TCR beta libraries. PCR rounds one and two used TRBV1-TRBV30 forward primers with a C-beta reverse primer for around 9 cycles each. TCRdb reanalysed the multiplex PCR reads using MiXCR and keeps one entry per CDR3 protein. The sample consists of about 50,000 distinct CDR3 sequences, roughly 80% of them appearing once. For this clonotype: Antigen unknown. A much larger clone sits a single nucleotide away, making a read error possible.

Sequencing used liver tumor tissue from sampling region 5. Noted subset: tumor region T5, tumor centre. This TCR came from a man aged 35 to 55 with primary liver carcinoma and hepatitis B virus infection. This chain uses TRBV2 with TRBJ2-7, with 11 positions matching TRBD2. Here the CDR3 reads CASRGLAEGFACEQYF. CDR3 nucleotide sequence: TGTGCCAGCAGGGGACTAGCGGAAGGATTCGCCTGCGAGCAGTACTTC.